The 5 T cell receptor beta chains given below trace back to one sample, sequenced in a study of shared clonotypes between healthy human individuals. The repertoire was sequenced with immunoSEQ multiplex PCR; TCRdb's copy has only in-frame clones and lacks some. The sample holds about 1.1 million clones, approximately 80% seen once. The sequenced sample was memory CD4+ T cells from PBMCs. Subset specified: CD45RA-negative fraction. These receptors came from a young man in good health. Some clones in this sample may be carry-over from other donors' samples.

A remark on this clone: The sample contains more than one DNA sequence encoding this CDR3. CDR3 sequence (DNA): TGTGCCAGCAGCTTATGGGAAGAGACCCAGTACTTC. Residues: CASSLWEETQYF. The chain links TRBV5-4 to TRBJ2-5; D gene uncertain. Deletions cut 2 bases from V and 3 bases from J, with 5 bases between. The CDR3 runs to 12 residues. Germline V gene data show CDR1 as SGHNT and CDR2 as YYREEE (reference sequence).

The chain links TRBV6-1 to TRBJ1-2; the D is unclear. V lost 6 bases and J 7 bases, leaving 15 bases between the germline ends. The CDR3 totals 13 residues. Germline V lookup: CDR1 MNHNS, CDR2 SASEGT. The CDR3 coding sequence is TGTGCCAGCAGGGAGGAGACACAACGTGGCTACACCTTC. Translating gives CASREETQRGYTF.

This clone has more than one count but fewer than ten. The J gene is TRBJ1-3, the V gene TRBV2, with TRBD1 matching over 7 bases. Germline CDR1 is SNHLY and CDR2 is FYNNEI. The CDR3 runs to 14 residues. With V trimmed by 11 bases and J by 4 bases, 11 bases remained unmatched. In nucleotides, the CDR3 is TGTGCCTGCACTTTGACAGGGTCCGGAAACACCATATATTTT. Its protein product is CACTLTGSGNTIYF. The full variable domain, its missing parts supplied by reference TRBV2 and TRBJ1-3, is EPEVTQTPSHQVTQMGQEVILRCVPISNHLYFYWYRQILGQKVEFLVSFYNNEISEKSEIFDDQFSVERPDGSNFTLKIRSTKLEDSAMYFCACTLTGSGNTIYFGEGSWLTVV.

The chain is built from TRBV6-4 and TRBJ1-4, with 7 bases that match TRBD1. The CDR3 covers 15 residues. Germline V gene data show CDR1 as MRHNA and CDR2 as SNTAGT. V was pared by 8 bases and J by 7 bases, with 13 bases of the junction left unmatched. As DNA, the CDR3 is TGTGCCAGCCCCCAGGGGGGATGTTGTGGTGAAAAACTGTTTTTT. It specifies CASPQGGCCGEKLFF.

Note on this clone: At the DNA level, this CDR3 is encoded by other sequences in the same sample as well. The rearrangement links TRBV30 to TRBJ2-3; a weak D match, TRBD2 (5 bases). Germline V gene data show CDR1 as GTSNPN and CDR2 as SVGIG (reference sequence). Trimming pared 5 bases from V and 3 bases from J, leaving 9 bases between. The CDR3 extends over 12 amino acids. CDR3 region: CAWGTGTDTQYF. CDR3 coding DNA: TGTGCCTGGGGAACGGGGACAGATACGCAGTATTTT.